The 30 T cell receptor beta chains given below trace back to one sample, sequenced in a study of Ad26.COV2.S vaccination and SARS-CoV-2 variants. Generated by immunoSEQ multiplex PCR, the TCRdb table keeps only in-frame clones and is missing some. The sample carries about 350,000 clones, about 90% recorded once. This material consisted of peripheral blood, taken after recovery from COVID-19. All receptors derive from a human donor who had recovered from COVID-19.

V gene TRBV4-1 combines with J gene TRBJ1-2; no definite D call. The CDR3 runs 15 residues. V lost 4 bases and J 6 bases, leaving 18 bases between the germline ends. In germline, CDR1 is MGHRA, CDR2 YSYEKL. The CDR3 region has the DNA TGCGCCAGCAGCCGGGCTAAGGACGTGCGAGATGGCTACACCTTC. Amino acids: CASSRAKDVRDGYTF.

The genes are TRBV5-1 and TRBJ1-4; D is uncertain. Germline CDR1 reads SGHRS; CDR2 reads YFSETQ. The CDR3 extends over 16 amino acids. V was pared by 0 bases and J by 8 bases, with 17 bases between. Here the CDR3 DNA reads TGCGCCAGCAGCTTGGGACCGACCGGCCGAGGGGAAAAACTGTTTTTT. Its translation: CASSLGPTGRGEKLFF. The variable domain in full, completed from reference TRBV5-1 and TRBJ1-4, reads KAGVTQTPRYLIKTRGQQVTLSCSPISGHRSVSWYQQTPGQGLQFLFEYFSETQRNKGNFPGRFSGRQFSNSRSEMNVSTLELGDSALYLCASSLGPTGRGEKLFFGSGTQLSVL.

The genes are TRBV2 and TRBJ2-7; D is possibly TRBD1 (6 bases). Germline V gene data show CDR1 as SNHLY and CDR2 as FYNNEI. This CDR3 has 13 residues. V was clipped by 4 bases and J by 3 bases, with 10 bases between them. The CDR3 here is CASSGQVVYEQYF. CDR3 sequence (DNA): TGTGCCAGCAGTGGACAGGTCGTCTACGAGCAGTACTTC.

J is TRBJ1-5 and V is TRBV28; 8 nucleotides line up with TRBD1. The J segment lost 5 bases and the V segment lost 7 bases, leaving 7 bases of the junction unmatched. The CDR3 extends over 14 amino acids. Germline V lookup: CDR1 MDHEN, CDR2 SYDVKM. The CDR3 DNA reads as TGTGCCAGCACCTATACAGGGGGGTATCAGCCCCAGCATTTT. Translated, it gives CASTYTGGYQPQHF.

The chain has TRBV7-8 and TRBJ1-3; 8 positions agree with TRBD1. The ends lost 3 bases at V and 1 base at J; junction bases unmatched: 2. Per the germline V gene, CDR1 is SGHVS and CDR2 is FQNEAQ. This CDR3 comprises 15 residues. This CDR3 reads CASSFDRGSGNTIYF. CDR3 nucleotides: TGTGCCAGCAGCTTCGACAGGGGTTCTGGAAACACCATATATTTT.

CDR3 protein: CASEPGQGFSPLHF. CDR3 in DNA: TGTGCCAGCGAACCGGGACAGGGGTTTTCACCCCTCCACTTT. This chain connects TRBV19 to TRBJ1-6, with 10 bases aligning to TRBD1. CDR1 LNHDA and CDR2 SQIVND come from the germline V gene (reference sequence). This CDR3 region has 14 residues. V dropped 9 bases and J dropped 9; count of bases not matched to a gene: 8.

This clone is a singleton in its sample. The chain recombines TRBV21-1 with TRBJ1-6; the D call TRBD1 from the table was never checked on the DNA. TRBV21-1 represents a pseudogene. The CDR3 is 15 residues long. CDR3 nucleotide sequence: TGTGCCAGCAGCAAAGCAAAAGGGGCAAATTCACCCCTCCACTTT. This sequence encodes CASSKAKGANSPLHF.

This clone was observed a handful of times. The V call is TRBV6-1, the J call TRBJ2-7; a possible D gene is TRBD2 (7 bases). With 1 base removed from V and 2 bases from J, the gap between germline ends came to 12 bases. This CDR3 contains 15 residues. CDR1 and CDR2 (germline): MNHNS, SASEGT. For the CDR3, the DNA is TGTGCCAGCAGTGAAGTTGCGGGGGCCGCCTACGAGCAGTACTTC. This encodes CASSEVAGAAYEQYF.

This clone appeared once. The chain carries TRBV7-2 and TRBJ1-2, with D uncertain. Trimming took 6 bases from V and 5 from J, leaving 16 bases between them. This CDR3 has 14 residues. Germline loops: CDR1 SGHTA, CDR2 FQGNSA. CDR3 DNA sequence: TGTGCCAGCAGACCCGGGCCCGCGGGGTATGGCTACACCTTC. Translating it yields CASRPGPAGYGYTF.

This sequence joins TRBV18 and TRBJ2-5, with TRBD2 matching over 10 bases. With V trimmed by 3 bases and J by 1 base, 5 bases remained unmatched. CDR3 length: 16 residues. Germline-derived CDR1 and CDR2 are KGHSH and LQKENI. The CDR3 here is CASSPASGGLQETQYF. The CDR3 nucleotides read TGTGCCAGCTCACCGGCTAGCGGGGGCCTCCAAGAGACCCAGTACTTC.

The CDR3 DNA reads as TGTGCCACCAGTGCCAGAGGGACGAACACCGGGGAGCTGTTTTTT. Its translation is CATSARGTNTGELFF. The chain is built from TRBV24-1 and TRBJ2-2; possible D gene TRBD2, 5 bases. This CDR3 comprises 15 residues. V was pared by 5 bases and J by 0 bases, with 9 bases between. CDR1 KGHDR and CDR2 SFDVKD come from the germline V gene.

The chain joins TRBV7-3 to TRBJ1-2, with TRBD1 matching over 7 bases. V trimming: 4 bases; J trimming: 4 bases; junction bases outside the gene matches: 3. The CDR3 has 13 residues. Germline V lookup: CDR1 SGHTA, CDR2 FQGTGA. CDR3 protein: CASSSDRVYGYTF. For the CDR3, the DNA is TGTGCCAGCAGCTCCGACAGGGTCTATGGCTACACCTTC.

This chain connects TRBV6-1 to TRBJ1-1, with a tentative D call TRBD1 (6 bases). There are 18 residues in the CDR3. Trimming shortened V by 3 bases and J by 4 bases, and 24 bases separated the two germline ends. Germline V gene lookup returns CDR1 MNHNS and CDR2 SASEGT. The CDR3: CASSDYPGIRRGRTEAFF. The DNA for the CDR3 is TGTGCCAGCAGTGACTACCCCGGGATACGCAGGGGACGCACTGAAGCTTTCTTT.

The V gene is TRBV2, the J gene TRBJ1-2; D unresolved. Trimming removed 6 bases at V and 2 bases at J, with 16 bases between. CDR3 length: 15 amino acids. Germline V lookup: CDR1 SNHLY, CDR2 FYNNEI. Here the CDR3 DNA reads TGTGCCAGCAGATCGCTTTACGGGTCGAACTATGGCTACACCTTC. Its translation is CASRSLYGSNYGYTF.

The chain recombines TRBV18 with TRBJ2-7; no firm D call. V was pared by 3 bases and J by 7 bases, with 13 bases between. The germline V gene has CDR1 KGHSH and CDR2 LQKENI. The CDR3 totals 13 residues. The CDR3 reads CASSPIDLGEQYF. The DNA of the CDR3 is TGTGCCAGCTCACCCATAGACCTTGGGGAGCAGTACTTC.

CDR3 nucleotide sequence: TGTGCCAGCTCACCTCCCCCAAATGAAAAACTGTTTTTT. Amino acid sequence: CASSPPPNEKLFF. The V gene is TRBV18, the J gene TRBJ1-4; D call uncertain. The CDR3 length is 13 residues. Germline loops: CDR1 KGHSH, CDR2 LQKENI. With 3 bases removed from V and 5 bases from J, the gap between germline ends came to 7 bases.

The chain links TRBV7-2 to TRBJ2-5; no firm D call. Germline V gene lookup returns CDR1 SGHTA and CDR2 FQGNSA. Trimming took off 5 bases at V and 2 bases at J, with 12 bases between the two ends. The CDR3 spans 14 residues. The CDR3 nucleotides read TGTGCCAGCAGCCCACCTCGCCTTCAAGAGACCCAGTACTTC. This sequence encodes CASSPPRLQETQYF.

CDR3 DNA sequence: TGTGCCAGCAGTGGACAGGGGGCAACTAATGAAAAACTGTTTTTT. Protein: CASSGQGATNEKLFF. The gene calls are TRBV2 and TRBJ1-4, with 9 bases matching TRBD1. V trimming: 4 bases; J trimming: 0 bases; junction bases outside the gene matches: 0. Germline-derived CDR1 and CDR2 are SNHLY and FYNNEI. The CDR3 extends over 15 amino acids.

The rearrangement uses TRBV12-5 and TRBJ2-7; D is perhaps TRBD1 or TRBD2 (6 bases each). V lost 6 bases and J 0 bases, leaving 15 bases between the germline ends. Germline CDR1 is LGHNT and CDR2 is FRNRAP. The CDR3 is 15 residues long. CDR3 sequence: CASGGGLPSSYEQYF. The DNA for the CDR3 is TGTGCTAGTGGCGGGGGCCTGCCGAGCTCCTACGAGCAGTACTTC.

The CDR3 DNA sequence: TGTGCCAGCAGCGTTGAGCGGGGGCGCACAGATACGCAGTATTTT. Its translation is CASSVERGRTDTQYF. V usage is TRBV5-4 and J usage is TRBJ2-3; 8 bases line up with TRBD2. Germline-derived CDR1 and CDR2 are SGHNT and YYREEE (reference sequence). The CDR3 has 15 residues. Germline trimming cut 4 bases from V and 1 base from J; bases unmatched to any gene: 5.

This sequence joins TRBV4-3 and TRBJ2-3, with D perhaps assigned TRBD1 or TRBD2 (6 bases each). The CDR3 runs 14 residues. CDR1 and CDR2 (germline): LGHNA, YSLEER. Trimming removed 4 bases from V and 6 bases from J, with 14 bases in between. The CDR3 bases are TGCGCCAGCAGCCTCTCCTTGGGGGGCGATACGCAGTATTTT. Its translation is CASSLSLGGDTQYF.

This chain uses TRBV7-8 with TRBJ1-4; D call uncertain. CDR1 is SGHVS and CDR2 is FQNEAQ in the germline V gene. This CDR3 is built from 16 residues. V was shortened by 1 base and J by 3 bases, with 12 bases between the two germline ends. The CDR3 DNA follows: TGTGCCAGCAGCTTAGAAAGAACGAGGCCTAATGAAAAACTGTTTTTT. Translated: CASSLERTRPNEKLFF.

The chain employs TRBV19 and TRBJ1-5, with D uncertain. Germline values: CDR1 LNHDA, CDR2 SQIVND (reference sequence). V lost 2 bases and J lost 1, with 3 bases in between. The CDR3 runs to 13 residues. The CDR3 sequence is CASSIWSNQPQHF. DNA of the CDR3: TGTGCCAGTAGTATATGGAGCAATCAGCCCCAGCATTTT.

CDR3 bases: TGTGCCAGCAGCGTAGCTGGGGGGAGGGTCTACGAGCAGTACTTC. Translated, it gives CASSVAGGRVYEQYF. J is TRBJ2-7 and V is TRBV9; 7 bases are a match to TRBD2. The length of the CDR3 is 15 residues. Germline values: CDR1 SGDLS, CDR2 YYNGEE. The junction had 6 bases not matched to a gene; V was cut back by 0 bases and J by 3 bases.

The V and J genes are TRBV5-1 and TRBJ1-3; D is undetermined. Germline CDR1 and CDR2: SGHRS and YFSETQ. V shed 4 bases and J shed 0 bases, with 14 bases lying between them. The CDR3 sequence is 16 residues long. Written as DNA, the CDR3 is TGCGCCAGCAGCCGGAGGCCCAGTAACTCTGGAAACACCATATATTTT. Amino acid sequence: CASSRRPSNSGNTIYF. Drawing the rest from reference TRBV5-1 and TRBJ1-3, the complete variable domain is KAGVTQTPRYLIKTRGQQVTLSCSPISGHRSVSWYQQTPGQGLQFLFEYFSETQRNKGNFPGRFSGRQFSNSRSEMNVSTLELGDSALYLCASSRRPSNSGNTIYFGEGSWLTVV.

The chain has TRBV5-6 and TRBJ2-6; 8 bases match TRBD2. The CDR3 totals 17 residues. Germline V gene sequence: CDR1 SGHDT, CDR2 YYEEEE. V dropped 7 bases and J dropped 3; count of bases not matched to a gene: 12. CDR3 coding DNA: TGTGCCAGCGCTTCGATAGCGGGGCTAAGTGGGGCCAACGTCCTGACTTTC. Translation: CASASIAGLSGANVLTF.

This chain joins TRBV27 and TRBJ2-7, with D maybe TRBD2 (5 bases). Trimming pared 1 base from V and 4 bases from J, leaving 11 bases between. This CDR3 contains 14 residues. CDR1 and CDR2 from the germline V gene are MNHEY and SMNVEV (reference sequence). This chain's CDR3 is CASSLYGLQYEQYF. In DNA, the CDR3 is TGTGCCAGCAGTTTATACGGACTCCAATACGAGCAGTACTTC.

The chain recombines TRBV10-3 with TRBJ1-5, with TRBD1 matching over 9 bases. The CDR3 spans 16 residues. Germline assignment: CDR1 ENHRY and CDR2 SYGVKD. After removal of 4 bases from V and 1 base from J, the junction contained 5 bases not matched to a gene. The CDR3 region is CAISGGGQGSNQPQHF. CDR3 coding DNA: TGTGCCATCAGTGGGGGTGGACAGGGGAGCAATCAGCCCCAGCATTTT.

The J gene is TRBJ2-7, the V gene TRBV7-8; D gene uncertain. V gave up 6 bases and J gave up 2 bases, with 8 bases separating them. CDR1 is SGHVS, CDR2 FQNEAQ, per germline. The CDR3 consists of 12 residues. The CDR3: CASSRGPYEQYF. CDR3 DNA: TGTGCCAGCAGTAGAGGACCCTACGAGCAGTACTTC.

This rearrangement joins TRBV2 to TRBJ1-1; unclear D gene. V was trimmed by 3 bases and J by 1 base, leaving 6 bases between them. Germline V gene lookup returns CDR1 SNHLY and CDR2 FYNNEI. This CDR3 has 13 residues. In DNA form, the CDR3 reads TGTGCCAGCAGTGATGGGCCGAACACTGAAGCTTTCTTT. It yields the protein CASSDGPNTEAFF.